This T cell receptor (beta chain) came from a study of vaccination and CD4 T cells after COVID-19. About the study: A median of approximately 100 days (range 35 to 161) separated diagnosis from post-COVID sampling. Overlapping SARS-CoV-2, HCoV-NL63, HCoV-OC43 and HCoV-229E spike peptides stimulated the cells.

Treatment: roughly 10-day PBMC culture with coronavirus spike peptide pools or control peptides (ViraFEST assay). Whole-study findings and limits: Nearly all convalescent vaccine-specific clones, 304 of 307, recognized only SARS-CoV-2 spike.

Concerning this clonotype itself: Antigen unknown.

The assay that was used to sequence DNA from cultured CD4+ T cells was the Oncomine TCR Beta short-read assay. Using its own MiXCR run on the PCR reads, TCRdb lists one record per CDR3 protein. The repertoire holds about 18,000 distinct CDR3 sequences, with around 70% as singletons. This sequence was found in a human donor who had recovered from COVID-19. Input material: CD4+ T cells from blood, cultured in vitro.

The CDR3 loop is CASMVQGGQPQHF. The CDR3 DNA reads as TGTGCCAGCATGGTGCAGGGGGGTCAGCCCCAGCATTTT. This chain links TRBV2 with TRBJ1-5; TRBD1 matches at 7 bases. V shed 7 bases and J 6 bases; nucleotides not matched to a gene: 6. Germline loops: CDR1 SNHLY, CDR2 FYNNEI. This CDR3 region has 13 residues.